The 27 T cell receptor beta chains listed next were all sequenced from one sample in a study of cytomegalovirus exposure and HLA in healthy donors. 13 Jbeta primers and 60 Vbeta primers were used for the PCR. Profiled with immunoSEQ multiplex PCR; TCRdb holds only in-frame clones, not every one. Found here are about 190,000 clones, roughly 73% of them singletons; the top ten hold 1.8%. Specimen: PBMCs. These receptors all stem from a woman aged 25 to 45 in good health and CMV-seronegative.

This clone was seen a single time. This chain uses TRBV30 with TRBJ1-5; D possibly corresponds to TRBD1 (6 bases). Germline-derived CDR1 and CDR2 are GTSNPN and SVGIG (reference sequence). This CDR3 is 15 amino acids long. Trimming took 1 base from V and 8 from J, leaving 18 bases between them. Here the CDR3 DNA reads TGTGCCTGGAGTGCGTTAGGGACACTGGCTGAGCCCCAGCATTTT. The encoded protein is CAWSALGTLAEPQHF. Looking up the rest from reference TRBV30 and TRBJ1-5 gives the full variable domain: SQTIHQWPATLVQPVGSPLSLECTVEGTSNPNLYWYRQAAGRGLQLLFYSVGIGQISSEVPQNLSASRPQDRQFILSSKKLLLSDSGFYLCAWSALGTLAEPQHFGDGTRLSIL.

V and J are TRBV19 and TRBJ2-7; perhaps TRBD2 as D (5 bases). This CDR3 contains 16 residues. Deletions cut 3 bases from V and 7 bases from J, with 22 bases between. Looked up from germline, CDR1 is LNHDA and CDR2 is SQIVND (reference sequence). The CDR3 is CASSIRRVSTGEEQYF. The CDR3, as DNA: TGTGCCAGTAGTATTCGGCGGGTGTCAACCGGGGAGGAGCAGTACTTC.

The CDR3 loop is CASSLSGGGTEAFF. The CDR3 region has the DNA TGTGCCAGCAGCTTAAGTGGGGGGGGTACTGAAGCTTTCTTT. The chain employs TRBV7-2 and TRBJ1-1; D is possibly TRBD1 (5 bases). Deletions cut 2 bases from V and 5 bases from J, with 12 bases between. Germline CDR1 is SGHTA and CDR2 is FQGNSA. CDR3 size: 14 residues.

This clone was detected a few times. The J gene is TRBJ2-6, the V gene TRBV7-2, with TRBD1 as a possible D gene (6 bases). Trimming shortened V by 1 base and J by 1 base, and 8 bases separated the two germline ends. This CDR3 comprises 16 residues. Germline assignment: CDR1 SGHTA and CDR2 FQGNSA. Written as DNA, the CDR3 is TGTGCCAGCAGCTTAGTAGGGGGATCTGGGGCCAACGTCCTGACTTTC. Translating it yields CASSLVGGSGANVLTF. Combining the CDR3 with reference TRBV7-2 and TRBJ2-6 gives the whole variable domain GAGVSQSPSNKVTEKGKDVELRCDPISGHTALYWYRQSLGQGLEFLIYFQGNSAPDKSGLPSDRFSAERTGGSVSTLTIQRTQQEDSAVYLCASSLVGGSGANVLTFGAGSRLTVL.

The table lists this clone with a few counts. The chain has TRBV4-3 and TRBJ2-7, with TRBD1 matching 7 bases. The germline gives CDR1 LGHNA, CDR2 YSLEER. V lost 4 bases and J lost 0; bases outside the gene matches: 9. This CDR3 region has 16 residues. The DNA for the CDR3 is TGCGCCAGCAGCCTAGGGACAGCGGAAGGCTCCTACGAGCAGTACTTC. Translating it yields CASSLGTAEGSYEQYF.

The V gene is TRBV5-6, the J gene TRBJ2-5; possible D gene TRBD1, 7 bases. The germline gives CDR1 SGHDT, CDR2 YYEEEE. V lost 1 base and J 3 bases, leaving 10 bases between the germline ends. This CDR3 is 14 amino acids long. The CDR3 DNA follows: TGTGCCAGCAGCTTGCGGGGGACAGAAGAGACCCAGTACTTC. This encodes CASSLRGTEETQYF. Complete variable domain (other parts from reference TRBV5-6 and TRBJ2-5): DAGVTQSPTHLIKTRGQQVTLRCSPKSGHDTVSWYQQALGQGPQFIFQYYEEEERQRGNFPDRFSGHQFPNYSSELNVNALLLGDSALYLCASSLRGTEETQYFGPGTRLLVL.

The V and J genes are TRBV14 and TRBJ2-2; D remains unclear. Germline V CDR1 and CDR2: SGHDN, FVKESK. V was cut by 3 bases and J by 7 bases, with 21 bases left in between. This CDR3 is 17 amino acids long. The CDR3 region is CASSHPPERVQDGELFF. CDR3 in DNA: TGTGCCAGCAGCCACCCGCCGGAACGTGTTCAGGACGGGGAGCTGTTTTTT. Using reference TRBV14 and TRBJ2-2 for the parts outside the CDR3, the full variable domain is EAGVTQFPSHSVIEKGQTVTLRCDPISGHDNLYWYRRVMGKEIKFLLHFVKESKQDESGMPNNRFLAERTGGTYSTLKVQPAELEDSGVYFCASSHPPERVQDGELFFGEGSRLTVL.

Only one count was recorded for this clone. V is TRBV10-3 and J is TRBJ2-1; TRBD1 matches at 9 bases. After removal of 6 bases from V and 7 bases from J, the junction contained 7 bases not matched to a gene. The length of the CDR3 is 14 residues. In germline, CDR1 is ENHRY, CDR2 SYGVKD. CDR3 nucleotides: TGTGCCATCAGAGGGGACAGGGAGGGGAATGAGCAGTTCTTC. This encodes CAIRGDREGNEQFF.

The V gene is TRBV19, the J gene TRBJ2-3; no reliable D call. Trimming shortened V by 7 bases and J by 2 bases, and 16 bases separated the two germline ends. CDR3 size: 15 residues. Germline V gene data show CDR1 as LNHDA and CDR2 as SQIVND (reference sequence). Here the CDR3 reads CASTVTTTFTDTQYF. The CDR3 region has the DNA TGTGCCAGTACGGTCACCACCACTTTCACAGATACGCAGTATTTT.

The genes are TRBV7-7 and TRBJ2-3; D is possibly TRBD1 (5 bases). The CDR3 spans 15 residues. V lost 5 bases, J lost 3 bases, and 15 bases lay in between. Germline lookup yields CDR1 SSHAT and CDR2 FNYEAQ (reference sequence). This CDR3 is CASSAQLGPTDTQYF. In nucleotides, the CDR3 is TGTGCCAGCAGCGCCCAGTTGGGGCCTACAGATACGCAGTATTTT.

This clone has just a few counts. This rearrangement joins TRBV11-2 to TRBJ2-7, with 8 bases lining up with TRBD1. The CDR3 is 14 amino acids. With V trimmed by 3 bases and J by 5 bases, 6 bases remained unmatched. The V gene's germline CDR1 is SGHAT and CDR2 FQNNGV. The CDR3 nucleotides read TGTGCCAGCAGCTTTGACAGGGGCAGGAACGAGCAGTACTTC. It is translated as CASSFDRGRNEQYF. Complete variable domain (other parts from reference TRBV11-2 and TRBJ2-7): EAGVAQSPRYKIIEKRQSVAFWCNPISGHATLYWYQQILGQGPKLLIQFQNNGVVDDSQLPKDRFSAERLKGVDSTLKIQPAKLEDSAVYLCASSFDRGRNEQYFGPGTRLTVT.

In DNA form, the CDR3 reads TGCAGCGTTGAAGATCCCGGACAGGGGTTACTCAATCAGCCCCAGCATTTT. Translated: CSVEDPGQGLLNQPQHF. This chain joins TRBV29-1 and TRBJ1-5; 9 nucleotides align to TRBD1. V shed 0 bases and J 3 bases; nucleotides not matched to a gene: 9. Germline assignment: CDR1 SQVTM and CDR2 ANQGSEA. The CDR3 runs to 17 residues.

The chain employs TRBV6-1 and TRBJ1-4, with 7 bases fitting TRBD1. V dropped 8 bases and J dropped 7; count of bases not matched to a gene: 13. Germline CDR1 reads MNHNS; CDR2 reads SASEGT. CDR3 size: 15 residues. The chain's CDR3 is CASGSLQGIGEKLFF. In nucleotides, the CDR3 is TGTGCCAGCGGCAGCCTACAGGGGATCGGTGAAAAACTGTTTTTT.

The chain joins TRBV5-1 to TRBJ1-6; 8 bases are a match to TRBD1. This CDR3 contains 16 residues. Germline V lookup: CDR1 SGHRS, CDR2 YFSETQ. Unmatched junction bases numbered 8, after V lost 2 bases and J lost 7 bases. As DNA, the CDR3 is TGCGCCAGCAGCTTTACAGGGGGATCTTTAAATTCACCCCTCCACTTT. Translation: CASSFTGGSLNSPLHF. The full variable domain, with the rest looked up from reference TRBV5-1 and TRBJ1-6, is KAGVTQTPRYLIKTRGQQVTLSCSPISGHRSVSWYQQTPGQGLQFLFEYFSETQRNKGNFPGRFSGRQFSNSRSEMNVSTLELGDSALYLCASSFTGGSLNSPLHFGNGTRLTVT.

In this sample, this clone turned up a few times. The CDR3 coding sequence is TGTGCCAGCAGCTTATACAGGGGCGGCACTGAAGCTTTCTTT. It specifies CASSLYRGGTEAFF. The chain has TRBV11-2 and TRBJ1-1; 7 bases fit TRBD1. The CDR3 contains 14 residues. V was pared by 2 bases and J by 4 bases, with 4 bases of the junction left unmatched. From germline, CDR1 is SGHAT and CDR2 FQNNGV.

The chain joins TRBV4-1 to TRBJ1-2; 7 nucleotides agree with TRBD1. The CDR3 has 14 residues. With 2 bases clipped from V and 6 bases from J, the junction kept 6 bases outside the gene matches. Germline CDR1 reads MGHRA; CDR2 reads YSYEKL. The DNA for the CDR3 is TGCGCCAGCAGCCAAAACAGGGGAGAGGATGGCTACACCTTC. Translation gives CASSQNRGEDGYTF.

The DNA of the CDR3 is TGCGCCAGCAGCTCGTCAGGGGGAGGCACTGAAGCTTTCTTT. The encoded protein is CASSSSGGGTEAFF. V and J are TRBV5-1 and TRBJ1-1; 7 bases align to TRBD1. Per germline, CDR1 SGHRS and CDR2 YFSETQ. With V trimmed by 3 bases and J by 4 bases, 6 bases remained unmatched. This CDR3 region has 14 residues.

This clone was seen more than once but under ten times. The chain is built from TRBV9 and TRBJ1-6; TRBD1 is a possible D gene (5 bases). V was clipped by 0 bases and J by 10 bases, with 14 bases between them. The CDR3 is made up of 15 amino acids. Looked up from germline, CDR1 is SGDLS and CDR2 is YYNGEE. CDR3 DNA sequence: TGTGCCAGCAGCGTAGGAGGGACTTCGAGGTCACCCCTCCACTTT. It encodes CASSVGGTSRSPLHF.

The chain employs TRBV7-2 and TRBJ2-6, with D uncertain. The CDR3 runs 16 residues. Trimming removed 2 bases at V and 0 bases at J, with 8 bases between. Germline V gene data show CDR1 as SGHTA and CDR2 as FQGNSA. This CDR3 is CASSLKIRSGANVLTF. For the CDR3, the DNA is TGTGCCAGCAGCTTAAAAATCCGCTCTGGGGCCAACGTCCTGACTTTC.

V and J are TRBV5-1 and TRBJ1-5; no clear D gene. The CDR3 spans 15 residues. The V end was cut by 0 bases, the J end by 5 bases, with 12 bases between. Germline CDR1 reads SGHRS; CDR2 reads YFSETQ. CDR3 in DNA: TGCGCCAGCAGCTTGGTTGGAGGGAATCATCAGCCCCAGCATTTT. Its protein is CASSLVGGNHQPQHF.

The rearrangement links TRBV6-1 to TRBJ1-1; D possibly corresponds to TRBD1 (6 bases). The CDR3 consists of 14 residues. Germline V gene data show CDR1 as MNHNS and CDR2 as SASEGT. The V end was cut by 5 bases, the J end by 5 bases, with 15 bases between. CDR3 in amino acids: CASSQTGTRTEAFF. CDR3 DNA: TGTGCCAGCAGTCAGACCGGGACAAGGACTGAAGCTTTCTTT.

The chain recombines TRBV2 with TRBJ2-4; 7 bases line up with TRBD2. Trimming took 5 bases from V and 6 from J; bases not matched to a gene: 4. The CDR3 spans 13 residues. Germline V gene lookup returns CDR1 SNHLY and CDR2 FYNNEI. The CDR3 region is CASSPGGGNIQYF. The CDR3 coding sequence is TGTGCCAGCAGTCCGGGAGGTGGAAACATTCAGTACTTC.

This clone has more than one count but fewer than ten. The J gene is TRBJ1-4, the V gene TRBV6-6; D is possibly TRBD1 (5 bases). Trimming stripped 11 bases from V and 2 bases from J, with 15 bases between. There are 14 residues in the CDR3. Germline lookup yields CDR1 MNHNY and CDR2 SVGAGI (reference sequence). The CDR3 spells CAAGRGGTNEKLFF. The CDR3, as DNA: TGTGCCGCAGGCCGGGGGGGTACTAATGAAAAACTGTTTTTT.

The V and J genes are TRBV5-1 and TRBJ2-7; D gene uncertain. This CDR3 is 14 amino acids long. Germline CDR1 is SGHRS and CDR2 is YFSETQ. Between the trimmed V and J ends, which lost 4 bases and 0 bases, there was a span of 11 bases. The DNA of the CDR3 is TGCGCCAGCAGCGGAACCACAGACTCCTACGAGCAGTACTTC. Residues: CASSGTTDSYEQYF.

V usage is TRBV19 and J usage is TRBJ2-7; the match to TRBD1 covers 9 bases. Germline assignment: CDR1 LNHDA and CDR2 SQIVND (reference sequence). The CDR3 loop spans 14 amino acids. V lost 6 bases, J lost 2 bases, and 5 bases stayed unmatched. The CDR3, as DNA: TGTGCCAGTAGCCCCGGGACAGGGCCCTACGAGCAGTACTTC. Its translation: CASSPGTGPYEQYF.

This chain uses TRBV5-1 with TRBJ2-1, with 7 bases matching TRBD2. The CDR3 totals 16 residues. V trimming: 0 bases; J trimming: 6 bases; junction bases outside the gene matches: 9. Germline V gives CDR1 SGHRS, CDR2 YFSETQ. CDR3 protein: CASSLVRGSPFNEQFF. The CDR3 DNA reads as TGCGCCAGCAGCTTGGTACGCGGGAGTCCGTTCAATGAGCAGTTCTTC. Full variable domain (rest looked up from reference TRBV5-1 and TRBJ2-1): KAGVTQTPRYLIKTRGQQVTLSCSPISGHRSVSWYQQTPGQGLQFLFEYFSETQRNKGNFPGRFSGRQFSNSRSEMNVSTLELGDSALYLCASSLVRGSPFNEQFFGPGTRLTVL.

As for this clone: Other DNA sequences from this sample encode an identical CDR3 as well. The chain joins TRBV4-1 to TRBJ1-5, with D maybe TRBD1 (6 bases). There are 15 residues in the CDR3. The V end lost 0 bases, the J end lost 6 bases, and 12 bases lay between the germline ends. Germline loops: CDR1 MGHRA, CDR2 YSYEKL. The CDR3 here is CASSQDRGGGQPQHF. The CDR3 bases are TGCGCCAGCAGCCAAGATCGGGGGGGCGGTCAGCCCCAGCATTTT.